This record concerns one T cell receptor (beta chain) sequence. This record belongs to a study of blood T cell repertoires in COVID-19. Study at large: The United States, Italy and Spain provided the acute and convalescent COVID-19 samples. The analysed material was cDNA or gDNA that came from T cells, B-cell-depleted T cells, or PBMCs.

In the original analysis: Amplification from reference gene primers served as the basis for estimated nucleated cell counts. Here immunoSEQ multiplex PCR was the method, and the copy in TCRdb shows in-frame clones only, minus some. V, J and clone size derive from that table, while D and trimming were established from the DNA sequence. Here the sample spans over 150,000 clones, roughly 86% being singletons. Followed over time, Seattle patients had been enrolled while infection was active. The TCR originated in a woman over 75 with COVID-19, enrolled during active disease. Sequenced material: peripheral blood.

For the CDR3, the DNA is TGTGCCAGCACCGTCCAACGGGACAGGGGATATCATGAGCAGTTCTTC. Residues: CASTVQRDRGYHEQFF. The chain links TRBV7-6 to TRBJ2-1, with 10 positions matching TRBD1. The CDR3 sequence is 16 residues long. With V trimmed by 7 bases and J by 8 bases, 14 bases remained unmatched. Germline V gives CDR1 SGHVS, CDR2 FNYEAQ.